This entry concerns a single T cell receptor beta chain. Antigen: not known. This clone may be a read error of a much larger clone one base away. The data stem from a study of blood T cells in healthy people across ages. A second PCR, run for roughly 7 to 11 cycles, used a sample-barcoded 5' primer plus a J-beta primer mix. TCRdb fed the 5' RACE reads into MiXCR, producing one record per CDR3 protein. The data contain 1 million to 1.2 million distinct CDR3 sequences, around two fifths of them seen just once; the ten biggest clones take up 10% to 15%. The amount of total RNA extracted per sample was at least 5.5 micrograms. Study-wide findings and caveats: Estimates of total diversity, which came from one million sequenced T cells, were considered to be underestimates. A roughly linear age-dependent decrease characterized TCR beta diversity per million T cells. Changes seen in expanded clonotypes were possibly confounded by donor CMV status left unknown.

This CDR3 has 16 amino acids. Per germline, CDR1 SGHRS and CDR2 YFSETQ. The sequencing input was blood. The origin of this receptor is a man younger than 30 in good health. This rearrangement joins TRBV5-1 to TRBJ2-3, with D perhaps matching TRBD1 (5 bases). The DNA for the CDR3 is TGCGCCAGCAGCTTGGCTCAGGGTGTCCTAACAGATACGCGGTATTTT. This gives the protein CASSLAQGVLTDTRYF.